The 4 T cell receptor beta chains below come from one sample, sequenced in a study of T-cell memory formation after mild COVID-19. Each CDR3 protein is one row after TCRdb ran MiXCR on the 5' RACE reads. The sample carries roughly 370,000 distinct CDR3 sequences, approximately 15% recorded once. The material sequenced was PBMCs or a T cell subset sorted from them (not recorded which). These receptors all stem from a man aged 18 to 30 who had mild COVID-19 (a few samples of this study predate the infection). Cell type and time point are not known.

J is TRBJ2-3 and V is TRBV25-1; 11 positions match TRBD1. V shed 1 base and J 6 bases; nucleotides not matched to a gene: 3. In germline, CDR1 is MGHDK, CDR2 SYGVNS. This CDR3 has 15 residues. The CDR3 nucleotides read TGTGCCAGCAGTGAATGGGACAGGGGGTTGGATACGCAGTATTTT. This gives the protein CASSEWDRGLDTQYF.

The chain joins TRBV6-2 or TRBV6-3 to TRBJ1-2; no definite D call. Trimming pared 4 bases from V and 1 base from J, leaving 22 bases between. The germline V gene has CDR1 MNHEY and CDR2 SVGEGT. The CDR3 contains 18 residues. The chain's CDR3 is CASSSAGSSLTFNYGYTF. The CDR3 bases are TGTGCCAGCAGTTCGGCTGGGTCGTCGCTGACTTTTAACTATGGCTACACCTTC.

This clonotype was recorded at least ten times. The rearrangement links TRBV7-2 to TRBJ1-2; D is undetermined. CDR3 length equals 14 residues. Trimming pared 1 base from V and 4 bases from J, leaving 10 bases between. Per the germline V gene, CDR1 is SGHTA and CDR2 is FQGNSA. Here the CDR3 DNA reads TGTGCCAGCAGCTTAGATGGGGAGCGCTATGGCTACACCTTC. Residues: CASSLDGERYGYTF. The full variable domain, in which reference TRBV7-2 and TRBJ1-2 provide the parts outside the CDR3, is GAGVSQSPSNKVTEKGKDVELRCDPISGHTALYWYRQSLGQGLEFLIYFQGNSAPDKSGLPSDRFSAERTGGSVSTLTIQRTQQEDSAVYLCASSLDGERYGYTFGSGTRLTVV.

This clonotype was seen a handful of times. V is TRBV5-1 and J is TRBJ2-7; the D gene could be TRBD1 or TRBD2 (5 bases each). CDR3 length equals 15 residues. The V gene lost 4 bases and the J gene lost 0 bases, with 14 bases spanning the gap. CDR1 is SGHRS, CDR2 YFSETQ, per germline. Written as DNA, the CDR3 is TGCGCCAGCAGCCCCGGGGCTGATAGCTCCTACGAGCAGTACGTC. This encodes CASSPGADSSYEQYV.